Each of the 3 T cell receptor beta chains below was sequenced from the same sample in a study of cytomegalovirus exposure and HLA in healthy donors (dated by TCRdb to 2016 to 2017). Receptor amplification or capture employed the immunoSEQ multiplex PCR assay. For the multiplex PCR, a mixture combining 60 forward primers for TCR Vbeta segments and 13 reverse primers for TCR Jbeta segments was used. TCRdb took over this immuneACCESS table, retaining in-frame rearrangements with V and J assigned. Such tables are incomplete; in checked studies, under half of the missing clones stem from an unresolved V gene, and the remainder is unexplained. In this sample the table shows 95,000 to 110,000 clones, 76% of which occur a single time. The leading ten clones occupy 5% to 6.5% of the sample. The sequenced sample consisted of PBMCs. These receptors all stem from a young woman in good health and CMV-seropositive.

The chain recombines TRBV30 with TRBJ2-5, with 7 positions matching TRBD1. J lost 5 bases, V lost 1 base, and 16 bases had no gene match. The CDR3 has 17 amino acids. Germline V CDR1 and CDR2: GTSNPN, SVGIG (reference sequence). The CDR3 bases are TGTGCCTGGAGTGCCGTACGGGACAGCCGGAGATCTGAGACCCAGTACTTC. It encodes CAWSAVRDSRRSETQYF. Together with reference TRBV30 and TRBJ2-5, the CDR3 gives the full variable domain: SQTIHQWPATLVQPVGSPLSLECTVEGTSNPNLYWYRQAAGRGLQLLFYSVGIGQISSEVPQNLSASRPQDRQFILSSKKLLLSDSGFYLCAWSAVRDSRRSETQYFGPGTRLLVL.

The genes are TRBV6-6 and TRBJ2-1; D uncertain. V dropped 3 bases and J dropped 6 bases, with 6 bases sitting between them. Germline lookup yields CDR1 MNHNY and CDR2 SVGAGI (reference sequence). The length of the CDR3 is 12 residues. CDR3 protein: CASSYPGNEQFF. The CDR3 region has the DNA TGTGCCAGCAGTTATCCGGGCAATGAGCAGTTCTTC.

The rearrangement links TRBV5-6 to TRBJ1-1; D remains unclear. Looked up from germline, CDR1 is SGHDT and CDR2 is YYEEEE. This CDR3 is built from 13 residues. V gave up 5 bases and J gave up 0 bases, with 8 bases separating them. The CDR3 DNA reads as TGTGCCAGCAGTATTAACATGAACACTGAAGCTTTCTTT. It yields the protein CASSINMNTEAFF.